The T cell receptor beta chain under discussion was sequenced for a study of cytomegalovirus exposure and HLA in healthy donors. Overall study context: The approximately 120 validation repertoires were produced on the same platform as the roughly 690 repertoires of the first cohort. This was reported in a later analysis. Notes on the study in general: The TCR clusters that emerged in the first cohort tended, a later analysis found, to co-occur in the approximately 130 validation repertoires.

CDR1 LNHDA and CDR2 SQIVND come from the germline V gene (reference sequence). CDR3 size: 13 residues. V gave up 3 bases and J gave up 2 bases, with 4 bases separating them. The method was immunoSEQ multiplex PCR; TCRdb's version includes in-frame clones alone and lacks a portion of them. Of fewer than 200,000 clones listed, about 85% were seen once; the top ten hold roughly 15%. A word on this clone: Antigen: not known.

The sample consisted of PBMCs. The source of this sequence is a man younger than 30 in good health and CMV-seropositive. The genes are TRBV19 and TRBJ2-2; D unclear. CDR3 residues: CASSIVNTGELFF. The CDR3 nucleotides read TGTGCCAGTAGTATTGTAAACACCGGGGAGCTGTTTTTT.